Below, 27 T cell receptor beta chains from the same sample are listed, as sequenced in a study of blood T cell repertoires in COVID-19. Libraries were prepared by immunoSEQ multiplex PCR; TCRdb keeps only in-frame clonotypes and omits some of them. The sample includes roughly 140,000 clones, around 90% of them seen just once. Sample: peripheral blood. The receptors were sampled from a woman aged 60-75 years with active or convalescent COVID-19.

A single count supports this clone. V and J are TRBV10-3 and TRBJ2-3; the match to TRBD2 covers 8 bases. Trimming took 5 bases from V and 4 from J; bases not matched to a gene: 5. Germline CDR1 and CDR2: ENHRY and SYGVKD. This CDR3 region has 14 residues. CDR3 bases: TGTGCCATCAGTACTAGCGGAAGGGCAGATACGCAGTATTTT. Amino acid sequence: CAISTSGRADTQYF.

The chain combines TRBV4-3 with TRBJ2-3; 12 bases align to TRBD2. Germline values: CDR1 LGHNA, CDR2 YSLEER. The CDR3 length is 21 residues. V gave up 0 bases and J gave up 0 bases; unmatched junction bases: 13. In DNA, the CDR3 is TGCGCCAGCAGCCAAGAGAAAGCACTAGCGGGGGGTAGTTGGAGCACAGATACGCAGTATTTT. This codes for CASSQEKALAGGSWSTDTQYF.

This chain connects TRBV6-6 to TRBJ2-5, with D maybe TRBD2 (5 bases). Germline lookup yields CDR1 MNHNY and CDR2 SVGAGI (reference sequence). CDR3 length: 13 residues. Trimming pared 5 bases from V and 4 bases from J, leaving 11 bases between. The CDR3 sequence is CASSGLAAETQYF. The CDR3 coding sequence is TGTGCCAGCAGTGGGCTAGCCGCAGAGACCCAGTACTTC.

This clone has a handful of counts. The rearrangement uses TRBV7-9 and TRBJ2-7; the D is unclear. This CDR3 is 13 amino acids long. V lost 4 bases and J 2 bases, leaving 9 bases between the germline ends. Germline lookup yields CDR1 SEHNR and CDR2 FQNEAQ (reference sequence). The CDR3: CASSSGFTYEQYF. CDR3 sequence (DNA): TGTGCCAGCAGCTCAGGTTTTACCTACGAGCAGTACTTC.

The chain recombines TRBV18 with TRBJ1-6; 9 nucleotides align to TRBD1. CDR1 and CDR2 from the germline V gene are KGHSH and LQKENI. This CDR3 spans 21 amino acids. The trim removed 1 base at V and 0 bases at J, leaving 13 bases unmatched. Written as DNA, the CDR3 is TGTGCCAGCTCACCACAAGACAGGGGGGGACCGAGGAGCTCCTATAATTCACCCCTCCACTTT. It yields the protein CASSPQDRGGPRSSYNSPLHF.

This clone was picked up one time. The V and J genes are TRBV7-8 and TRBJ1-1; D unresolved. Germline CDR1 and CDR2: SGHVS and FQNEAQ. This CDR3 region has 12 residues. Trimming pared 5 bases from V and 3 bases from J, leaving 7 bases between. In DNA form, the CDR3 reads TGTGCCAGCAGCCCCGTGTACACTGAAGCTTTCTTT. This codes for CASSPVYTEAFF.

As DNA, the CDR3 is TGTGCCAGCAGCTTAGTGGCGGGAGACGTCTATGGCTACACCTTC. Protein sequence: CASSLVAGDVYGYTF. The chain carries TRBV7-6 and TRBJ1-2, with D unclear. The CDR3 covers 15 residues. V was cut by 1 base and J by 4 bases, with 13 bases left in between. From germline, CDR1 is SGHVS and CDR2 FNYEAQ.

The chain combines TRBV29-1 with TRBJ2-3, with D perhaps TRBD1 (6 bases). Germline V gives CDR1 SQVTM, CDR2 ANQGSEA. This CDR3 contains 16 residues. V dropped 0 bases and J dropped 3 bases, with 16 bases sitting between them. The CDR3 nucleotides are TGCAGCGTTGAAGATCCTCCTGGAAGGGGGACAGATACGCAGTATTTT. The encoded protein is CSVEDPPGRGTDTQYF.

This clone is a singleton in its sample. The chain has TRBV7-2 and TRBJ2-3, with 10 positions matching TRBD1. CDR3 length equals 14 residues. The V segment lost 8 bases and the J segment 4 bases; nucleotides outside the gene matches: 6. The germline gives CDR1 SGHTA, CDR2 FQGNSA. CDR3 in DNA: TGTGCCAGCTCCGGGACAGGGGTTTCAGATACGCAGTATTTT. Its translation: CASSGTGVSDTQYF.

About this clone itself: The same CDR3 can be traced to other DNA sequences in this sample. This sequence joins TRBV5-1 and TRBJ1-2; 10 bases are shared with TRBD1. This CDR3 spans 15 amino acids. V was clipped by 0 bases and J by 6 bases; unmatched bases: 5. From germline, CDR1 is SGHRS and CDR2 YFSETQ. This CDR3 is CASSLALGQGDGYTF. Here the CDR3 DNA reads TGCGCCAGCAGCTTGGCCTTAGGACAGGGGGATGGCTACACCTTC. Supplemented by reference TRBV5-1 and TRBJ1-2, the full variable domain reads KAGVTQTPRYLIKTRGQQVTLSCSPISGHRSVSWYQQTPGQGLQFLFEYFSETQRNKGNFPGRFSGRQFSNSRSEMNVSTLELGDSALYLCASSLALGQGDGYTFGSGTRLTVV.

V gene TRBV19 combines with J gene TRBJ1-2; the D gene is possibly TRBD1 (5 bases). CDR1 and CDR2 from the germline V gene are LNHDA and SQIVND (reference sequence). Trimming took off 5 bases at V and 2 bases at J, with 12 bases between the two ends. There are 14 residues in the CDR3. CDR3 nucleotide sequence: TGTGCCAGTAGTCCTCTCGGGGGGAACTATGGCTACACCTTC. Protein sequence: CASSPLGGNYGYTF.

This sequence joins TRBV7-2 and TRBJ1-2; no clear D. The V and J ends lost 1 base and 5 bases respectively, with 5 bases between them. Germline V gives CDR1 SGHTA, CDR2 FQGNSA. The CDR3 consists of 12 residues. The CDR3: CASSLERYGYTF. Here the CDR3 DNA reads TGTGCCAGCAGCTTAGAGCGGTATGGCTACACCTTC.

The chain recombines TRBV5-6 with TRBJ1-1; perhaps TRBD1 as D (5 bases). Germline CDR1 and CDR2: SGHDT and YYEEEE. Trimming pared 1 base from V and 0 bases from J, leaving 10 bases between. The CDR3 sequence is 15 residues long. This CDR3 reads CASSLFDSLNTEAFF. The CDR3 DNA is TGTGCCAGCAGCTTGTTTGACAGTTTGAACACTGAAGCTTTCTTT.

The chain uses TRBV6-2 or TRBV6-3 and TRBJ1-1, with 9 positions matching TRBD1. V dropped 6 bases and J dropped 2; count of bases not matched to a gene: 10. Germline V gives CDR1 MNHEY, CDR2 SVGEGT. The CDR3 extends over 16 amino acids. The CDR3 DNA reads as TGTGCCAGCAGCCCCGGGACAGGGATCCTTAACACTGAAGCTTTCTTT. As protein: CASSPGTGILNTEAFF.

The chain links TRBV19 to TRBJ2-7; possible D gene TRBD2, 5 bases. The CDR3 contains 13 residues. CDR1 and CDR2 from the germline V gene are LNHDA and SQIVND (reference sequence). V dropped 3 bases and J dropped 3 bases, with 9 bases sitting between them. The CDR3 protein is CASSISVSYEQYF. The CDR3 DNA reads TGTGCCAGTAGTATTAGCGTCAGCTACGAGCAGTACTTC.

V usage is TRBV4-1 and J usage is TRBJ1-4; D ambiguous. Trimming took off 1 base at V and 4 bases at J, with 10 bases between the two ends. This CDR3 has 15 residues. CDR1 and CDR2 from the germline V gene are MGHRA and YSYEKL. The CDR3 protein is CASSQVGAVNEKLFF. CDR3 bases: TGCGCCAGCAGCCAAGTCGGAGCAGTTAATGAAAAACTGTTTTTT.

The rearrangement uses TRBV6-5 and TRBJ1-1, with D uncertain. Per the germline V gene, CDR1 is MNHEY and CDR2 is SVGAGI. The CDR3 has 12 amino acids. V lost 4 bases and J 3 bases, leaving 6 bases between the germline ends. The CDR3 is CASSSVDTEAFF. CDR3 sequence (DNA): TGTGCCAGCAGTTCCGTCGACACTGAAGCTTTCTTT.

The rearrangement links TRBV2 to TRBJ2-7; possible D gene TRBD1, 6 bases. CDR3 size: 13 residues. The germline V gene encodes CDR1 SNHLY and CDR2 FYNNEI. Trimming pared 6 bases from V and 5 bases from J, leaving 14 bases between. CDR3: CASRLTGTDEQYF. The CDR3 DNA reads as TGTGCCAGCAGGCTTACAGGGACGGACGAGCAGTACTTC.

CDR3 in DNA: TGTGCCAGTAGAAGAGCGGGGGGGAGGTATGAGCAGTTCTTC. This gives the protein CASRRAGGRYEQFF. The chain uses TRBV19 and TRBJ2-1, with 10 bases aligning to TRBD2. The trim removed 6 bases at V and 8 bases at J, leaving 7 bases unmatched. The CDR3 is 14 residues long. Germline CDR1 and CDR2: LNHDA and SQIVND (reference sequence).

The rearrangement joins TRBV5-5 to TRBJ1-4; D unresolved. CDR1 is SGHKS and CDR2 is YYEKEE in the germline V gene (reference sequence). Between the trimmed V and J ends, which lost 0 bases and 4 bases, there was a span of 7 bases. The CDR3 is 14 amino acids. The CDR3 sequence is CASSLGSSNEKLFF. The CDR3 bases are TGTGCCAGCAGCTTGGGGTCGAGTAATGAAAAACTGTTTTTT.

This clone was found a few times. The chain is built from TRBV11-2 and TRBJ2-2; tentatively, D is TRBD1 (6 bases). Per germline, CDR1 SGHAT and CDR2 FQNNGV. Trimming left V 4 bases short and J 3 bases short, with 12 bases between. CDR3 length equals 15 residues. CDR3 DNA sequence: TGTGCCAGCAGCTCCAGAGAGGGGGACACCGGGGAGCTGTTTTTT. Amino acids: CASSSREGDTGELFF. The full variable domain, completed using reference TRBV11-2 and TRBJ2-2, is EAGVAQSPRYKIIEKRQSVAFWCNPISGHATLYWYQQILGQGPKLLIQFQNNGVVDDSQLPKDRFSAERLKGVDSTLKIQPAKLEDSAVYLCASSSREGDTGELFFGEGSRLTVL.

The chain uses TRBV18 and TRBJ2-3; D remains unclear. The CDR3 has 12 amino acids. Trimming pared 3 bases from V and 6 bases from J, leaving 7 bases between. Germline V gives CDR1 KGHSH, CDR2 LQKENI. CDR3 sequence: CASSPTPDTQYF. DNA for the CDR3: TGTGCCAGCTCACCGACTCCTGATACGCAGTATTTT. The full variable domain, its missing parts supplied by reference TRBV18 and TRBJ2-3, is NAGVMQNPRHLVRRRGQEARLRCSPMKGHSHVYWYRQLPEEGLKFMVYLQKENIIDESGMPKERFSAEFPKEGPSILRIQQVVRGDSAAYFCASSPTPDTQYFGPGTRLTVL.

The rearrangement links TRBV1 to TRBJ2-7; the table names TRBD1, a call not compared with the DNA. TRBV1 is a pseudogene segment. The CDR3 contains 15 residues. CDR3 sequence reads: CTSSQETGNPYEQYF. CDR3 DNA: TGCACCAGCAGCCAAGAAACAGGTAACCCCTACGAGCAGTACTTC.

This sequence joins TRBV11-2 and TRBJ1-2, with D maybe TRBD1 (5 bases). V lost 3 bases to trimming and J lost 6 bases, with 11 bases between them. Germline assignment: CDR1 SGHAT and CDR2 FQNNGV. The CDR3 runs to 13 residues. CDR3 DNA: TGTGCCAGCAGCTTGTCCACAGGTGATGGCTACACCTTC. Translation gives CASSLSTGDGYTF.

V is TRBV2 and J is TRBJ1-2; 7 bases line up with TRBD1. J gave up 6 bases and V 6 bases, and 10 bases lay outside the gene matches. This CDR3 has 14 amino acids. Germline CDR1 reads SNHLY; CDR2 reads FYNNEI. CDR3 residues: CASSAQGKGDGYTF. The CDR3 nucleotides read TGTGCCAGCAGCGCACAGGGGAAAGGGGATGGCTACACCTTC.

This clone was observed once. V gene TRBV6-1 combines with J gene TRBJ1-5; no definite D call. Germline V gives CDR1 MNHNS, CDR2 SASEGT. CDR3 size: 11 residues. The ends were cut back, 2 bases at V and 6 bases at J, with 2 bases in the middle. The CDR3 sequence: CASSELQPQHF. CDR3 DNA sequence: TGTGCCAGCAGTGAACTTCAGCCCCAGCATTTT.

The sample holds one count of this clone. The CDR3 DNA reads TGTGCCAGCAGCTTATCTGGACTGCGTACAGATACGCAGTATTTT. Translating gives CASSLSGLRTDTQYF. The rearrangement links TRBV7-3 to TRBJ2-3, with D possibly matching TRBD2 (5 bases). Deletions cut 2 bases from V and 3 bases from J, with 12 bases between. CDR1 is SGHTA, CDR2 FQGTGA, per germline. The CDR3 loop spans 15 amino acids.